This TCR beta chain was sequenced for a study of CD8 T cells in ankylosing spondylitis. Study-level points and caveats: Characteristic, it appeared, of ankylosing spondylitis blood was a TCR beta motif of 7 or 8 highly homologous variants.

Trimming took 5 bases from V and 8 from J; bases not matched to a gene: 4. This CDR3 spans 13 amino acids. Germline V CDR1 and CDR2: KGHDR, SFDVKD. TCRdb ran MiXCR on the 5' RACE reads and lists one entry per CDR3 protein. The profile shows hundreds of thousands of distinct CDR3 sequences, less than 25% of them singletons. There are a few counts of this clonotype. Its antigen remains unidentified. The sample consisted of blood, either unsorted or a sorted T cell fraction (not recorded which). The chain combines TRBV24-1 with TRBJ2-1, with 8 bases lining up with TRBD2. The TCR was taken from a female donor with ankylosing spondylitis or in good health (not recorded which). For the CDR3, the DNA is TGTGCCACCAGTGTCGGTAGCGGGGATGAGCAGTTCTTC. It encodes CATSVGSGDEQFF.